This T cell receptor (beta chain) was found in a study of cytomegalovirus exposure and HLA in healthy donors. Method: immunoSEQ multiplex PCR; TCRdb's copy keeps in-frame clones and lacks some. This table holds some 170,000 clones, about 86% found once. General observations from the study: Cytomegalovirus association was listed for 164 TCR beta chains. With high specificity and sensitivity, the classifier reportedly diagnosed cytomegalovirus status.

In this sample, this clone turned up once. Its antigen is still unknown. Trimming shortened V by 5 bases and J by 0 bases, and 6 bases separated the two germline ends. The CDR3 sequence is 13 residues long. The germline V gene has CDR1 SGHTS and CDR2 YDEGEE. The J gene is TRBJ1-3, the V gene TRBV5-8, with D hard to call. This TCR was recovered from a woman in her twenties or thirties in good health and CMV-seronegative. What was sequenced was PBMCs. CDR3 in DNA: TGTGCCAGCAGACAGAGCTCTGGAAACACCATATATTTT. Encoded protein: CASRQSSGNTIYF.